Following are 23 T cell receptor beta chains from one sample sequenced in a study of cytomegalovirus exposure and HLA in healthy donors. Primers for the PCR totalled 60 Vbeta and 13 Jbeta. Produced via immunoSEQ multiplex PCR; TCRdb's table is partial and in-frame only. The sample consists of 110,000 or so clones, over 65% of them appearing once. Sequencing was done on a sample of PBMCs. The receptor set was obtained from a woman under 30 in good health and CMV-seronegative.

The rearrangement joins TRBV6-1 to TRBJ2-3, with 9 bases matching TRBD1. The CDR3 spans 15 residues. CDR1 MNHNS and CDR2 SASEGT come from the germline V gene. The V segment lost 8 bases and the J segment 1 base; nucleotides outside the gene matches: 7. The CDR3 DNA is TGTGCCAGCTGGCGCCGGGACAGGGGCACAGATACGCAGTATTTT. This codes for CASWRRDRGTDTQYF.

The CDR3 region is CASSNPTQGNTEAFF. The CDR3 coding sequence is TGTGCCAGTAGTAACCCAACGCAGGGGAACACTGAAGCTTTCTTT. V and J are TRBV19 and TRBJ1-1; D is possibly TRBD1 (5 bases). V was shortened by 4 bases and J by 1 base, with 13 bases between the two germline ends. There are 15 residues in the CDR3. Germline V gene sequence: CDR1 LNHDA, CDR2 SQIVND (reference sequence).

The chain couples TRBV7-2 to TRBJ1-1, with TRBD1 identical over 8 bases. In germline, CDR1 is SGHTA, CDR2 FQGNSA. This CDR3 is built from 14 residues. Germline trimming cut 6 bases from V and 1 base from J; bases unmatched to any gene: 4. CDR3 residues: CASSWTGRNTEAFF. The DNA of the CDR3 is TGTGCCAGCAGTTGGACAGGGAGGAACACTGAAGCTTTCTTT. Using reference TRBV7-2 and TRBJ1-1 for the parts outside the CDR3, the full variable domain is GAGVSQSPSNKVTEKGKDVELRCDPISGHTALYWYRQSLGQGLEFLIYFQGNSAPDKSGLPSDRFSAERTGGSVSTLTIQRTQQEDSAVYLCASSWTGRNTEAFFGQGTRLTVV.

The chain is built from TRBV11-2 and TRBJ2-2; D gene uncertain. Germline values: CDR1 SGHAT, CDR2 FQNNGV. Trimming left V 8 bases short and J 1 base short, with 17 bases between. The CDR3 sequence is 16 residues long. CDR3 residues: CASATPLGLNTGELFF. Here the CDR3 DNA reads TGTGCCAGCGCGACCCCCCTTGGGCTGAACACCGGGGAGCTGTTTTTT.

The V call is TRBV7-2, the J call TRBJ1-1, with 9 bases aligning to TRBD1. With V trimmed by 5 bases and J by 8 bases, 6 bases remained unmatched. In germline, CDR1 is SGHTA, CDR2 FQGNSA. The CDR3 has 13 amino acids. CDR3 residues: CASSAQTGGEAFF. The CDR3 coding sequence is TGTGCCAGCAGCGCACAAACAGGGGGCGAAGCTTTCTTT.

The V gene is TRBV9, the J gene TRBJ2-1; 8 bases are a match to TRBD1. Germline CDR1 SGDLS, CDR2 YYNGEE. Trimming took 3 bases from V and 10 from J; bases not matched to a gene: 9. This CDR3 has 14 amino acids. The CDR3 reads CASSGGTGVREQFF. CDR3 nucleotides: TGTGCCAGCAGCGGAGGGACAGGTGTGCGAGAGCAGTTCTTC.

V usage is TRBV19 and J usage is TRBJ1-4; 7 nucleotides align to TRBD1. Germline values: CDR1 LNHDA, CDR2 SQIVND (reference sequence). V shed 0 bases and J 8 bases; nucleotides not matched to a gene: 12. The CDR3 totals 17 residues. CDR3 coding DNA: TGTGCCAGTAGTATAGATCAGTCGACAGGGCTGGACGAAAAACTGTTTTTT. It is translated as CASSIDQSTGLDEKLFF. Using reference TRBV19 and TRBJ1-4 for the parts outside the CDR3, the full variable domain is DGGITQSPKYLFRKEGQNVTLSCEQNLNHDAMYWYRQDPGQGLRLIYYSQIVNDFQKGDIAEGYSVSREKKESFPLTVTSAQKNPTAFYLCASSIDQSTGLDEKLFFGSGTQLSVL.

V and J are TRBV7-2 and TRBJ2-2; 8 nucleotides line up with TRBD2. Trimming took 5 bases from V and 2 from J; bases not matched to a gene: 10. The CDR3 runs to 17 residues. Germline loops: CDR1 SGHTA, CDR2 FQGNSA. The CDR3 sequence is CASSLLWTSINTGELFF. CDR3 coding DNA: TGTGCCAGCAGCCTTCTATGGACTAGCATTAACACCGGGGAGCTGTTTTTT.

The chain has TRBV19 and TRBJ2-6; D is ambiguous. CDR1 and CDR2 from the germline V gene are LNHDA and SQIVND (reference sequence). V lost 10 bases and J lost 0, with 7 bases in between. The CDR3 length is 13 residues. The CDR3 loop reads CATAASGANVLTF. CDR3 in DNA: TGTGCCACCGCGGCCTCTGGGGCCAACGTCCTGACTTTC.

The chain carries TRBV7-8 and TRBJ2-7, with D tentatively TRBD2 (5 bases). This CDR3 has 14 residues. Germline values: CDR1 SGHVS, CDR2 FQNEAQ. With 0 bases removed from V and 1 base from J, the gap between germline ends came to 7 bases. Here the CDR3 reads CASSLATGSYEQYV. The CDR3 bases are TGTGCCAGCAGCTTAGCGACGGGGTCCTACGAGCAGTACGTC.

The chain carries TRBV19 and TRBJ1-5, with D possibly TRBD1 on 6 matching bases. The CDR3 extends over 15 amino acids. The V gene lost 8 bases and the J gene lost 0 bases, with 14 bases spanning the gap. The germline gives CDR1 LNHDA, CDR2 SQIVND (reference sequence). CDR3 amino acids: CASQHWGPSNQPQHF. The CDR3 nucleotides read TGTGCCAGTCAACATTGGGGGCCTAGCAATCAGCCCCAGCATTTT. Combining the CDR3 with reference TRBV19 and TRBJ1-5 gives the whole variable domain DGGITQSPKYLFRKEGQNVTLSCEQNLNHDAMYWYRQDPGQGLRLIYYSQIVNDFQKGDIAEGYSVSREKKESFPLTVTSAQKNPTAFYLCASQHWGPSNQPQHFGDGTRLSIL.

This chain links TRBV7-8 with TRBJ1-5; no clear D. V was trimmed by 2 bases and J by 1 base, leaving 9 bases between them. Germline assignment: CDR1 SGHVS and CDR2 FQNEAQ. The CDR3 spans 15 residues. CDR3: CASSLYAGSNQPQHF. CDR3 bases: TGTGCCAGCAGCTTATACGCGGGGAGCAATCAGCCCCAGCATTTT.

CDR3 nucleotide sequence: TGCGCCAGCAGCCTGGAGAGCCACATTCAGTACTTC. Translation: CASSLESHIQYF. The chain joins TRBV5-1 to TRBJ2-4, with D unresolved. From germline, CDR1 is SGHRS and CDR2 YFSETQ. V lost 4 bases to trimming and J lost 8 bases, with 10 bases between them. This CDR3 is 12 amino acids long.

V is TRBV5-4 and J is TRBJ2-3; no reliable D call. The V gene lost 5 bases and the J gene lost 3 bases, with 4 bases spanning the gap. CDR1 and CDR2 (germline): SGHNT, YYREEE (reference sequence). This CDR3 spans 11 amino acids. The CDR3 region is CASSQTDTQYF. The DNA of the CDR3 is TGTGCCAGCAGTCAGACAGATACGCAGTATTTT.

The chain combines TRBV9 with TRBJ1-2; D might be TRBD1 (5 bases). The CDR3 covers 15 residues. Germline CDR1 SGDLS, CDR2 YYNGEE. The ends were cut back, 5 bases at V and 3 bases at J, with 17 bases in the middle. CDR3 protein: CASRRTRDGYYGYTF. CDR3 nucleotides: TGTGCCAGCAGGCGGACTAGGGACGGCTACTATGGCTACACCTTC.

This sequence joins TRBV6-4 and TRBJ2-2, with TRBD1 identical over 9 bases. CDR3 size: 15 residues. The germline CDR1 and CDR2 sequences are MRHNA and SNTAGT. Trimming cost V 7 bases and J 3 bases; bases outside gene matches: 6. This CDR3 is CASTPGTGYTGELFF. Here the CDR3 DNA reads TGTGCCAGCACTCCCGGGACAGGGTACACCGGGGAGCTGTTTTTT.

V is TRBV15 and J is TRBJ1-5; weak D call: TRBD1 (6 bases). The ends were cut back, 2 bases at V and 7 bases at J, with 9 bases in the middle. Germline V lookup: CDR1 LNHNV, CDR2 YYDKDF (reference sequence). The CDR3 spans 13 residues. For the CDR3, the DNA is TGTGCCACCAGCAGATCAGGGGACCAGCCCCAGCATTTT. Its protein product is CATSRSGDQPQHF.

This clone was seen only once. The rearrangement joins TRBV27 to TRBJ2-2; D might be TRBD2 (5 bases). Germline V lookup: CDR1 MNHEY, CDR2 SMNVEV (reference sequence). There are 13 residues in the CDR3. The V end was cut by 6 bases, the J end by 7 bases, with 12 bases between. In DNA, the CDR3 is TGTGCCAGCAGAAGAGGGAATAGCGGGGAGCTGTTTTTT. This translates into CASRRGNSGELFF.

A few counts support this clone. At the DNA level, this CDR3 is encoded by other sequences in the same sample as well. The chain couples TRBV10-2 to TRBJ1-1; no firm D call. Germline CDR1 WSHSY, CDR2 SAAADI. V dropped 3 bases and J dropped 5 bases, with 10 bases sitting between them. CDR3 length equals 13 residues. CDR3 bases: TGCGCCAGCAGTGAAAACAGTGGGACTGAAGCTTTCTTT. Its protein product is CASSENSGTEAFF.

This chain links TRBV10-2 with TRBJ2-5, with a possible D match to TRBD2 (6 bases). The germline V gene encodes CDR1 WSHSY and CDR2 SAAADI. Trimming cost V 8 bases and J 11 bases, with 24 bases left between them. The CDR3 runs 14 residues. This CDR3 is CASRPAESSREQYF. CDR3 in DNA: TGCGCCAGCCGCCCAGCGGAGAGTTCTCGGGAGCAGTACTTC.

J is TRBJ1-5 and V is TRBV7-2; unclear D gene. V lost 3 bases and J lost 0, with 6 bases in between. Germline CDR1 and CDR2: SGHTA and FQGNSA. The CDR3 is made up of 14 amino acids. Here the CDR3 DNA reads TGTGCCAGCAGCTTGGAGGATAGCAATCAGCCCCAGCATTTT. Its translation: CASSLEDSNQPQHF.

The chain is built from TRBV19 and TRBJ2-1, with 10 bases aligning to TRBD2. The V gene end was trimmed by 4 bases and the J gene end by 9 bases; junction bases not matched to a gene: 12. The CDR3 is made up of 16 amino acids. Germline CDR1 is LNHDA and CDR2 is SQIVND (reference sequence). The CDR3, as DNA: TGTGCCAGTAGTACCCCTCCCAGCGGGGGGGCCACTGAGCAGTTCTTC. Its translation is CASSTPPSGGATEQFF.

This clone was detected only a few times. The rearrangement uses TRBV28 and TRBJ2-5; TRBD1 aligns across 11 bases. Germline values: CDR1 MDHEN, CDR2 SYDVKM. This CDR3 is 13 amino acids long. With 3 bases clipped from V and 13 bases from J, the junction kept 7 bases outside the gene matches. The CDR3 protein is CASSFRGGTGGYF. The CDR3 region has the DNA TGTGCCAGCAGTTTCCGCGGGGGGACAGGGGGGTACTTC.